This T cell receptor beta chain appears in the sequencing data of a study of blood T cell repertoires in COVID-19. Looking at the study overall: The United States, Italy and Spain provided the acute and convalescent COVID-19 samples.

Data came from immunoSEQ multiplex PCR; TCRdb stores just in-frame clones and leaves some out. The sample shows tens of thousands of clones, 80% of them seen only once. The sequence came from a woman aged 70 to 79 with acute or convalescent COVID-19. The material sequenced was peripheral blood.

The CDR3 DNA reads as TGTGCCAGCACCCCGGAGGGACGGGGGACACCCCTCCACTTT. Amino acid sequence: CASTPEGRGTPLHF. This rearrangement joins TRBV6-5 to TRBJ1-6, with D possibly being TRBD1 (5 bases). V lost 7 bases to trimming and J lost 11 bases, with 18 bases between them. Germline CDR1 MNHEY, CDR2 SVGAGI. The CDR3 runs 14 residues.